The present entry profiles one T cell receptor beta chain with its context. No cognate antigen has been identified for it. The input lacks base qualities; no much larger clone sits a single base away. The germline V end is reduced by 4 bases and the J end by 11 bases; junction bases left unmatched: 5. The CDR3 runs 12 amino acids, cysteine and phenylalanine included. Here the CDR3 DNA is all that survives: 36 bases in frame from base 1. Based on the germline V gene, the CDR1 and CDR2 sequences are SGHTA and FQGTGA. Taken with the paper, the label for treatment or condition translates to: allogeneic hematopoietic cell transplantation with graft depleted of TCRalphabeta T cells and CD19 B cells. The transplant recipients were children given TCRalphabeta/CD19-depleted allogeneic hematopoietic cell grafts. Library construction relied on PCR. The listed sequencing device is Illumina HiSeq 2500. Molecular barcoding was employed in the preparation of TCR libraries, with unique molecular identifiers being used to normalize TCRbeta repertoire quantification. The raw public reads went through TCRdb reprocessing: fastp at Q25, MiXCR clone calling, in-frame beta chains kept. Rows with one shared CDR3 protein collapse into an entry with the most common genes and DNA. The sample contains hundreds of thousands of distinct CDR3 sequences, around 15% of them found a single time. The ten largest clones capture just over 40% of the sample.

This specimen comes from a study of T-cell reconstitution after alpha-beta-depleted transplantation in children (dated by TCRdb to the mid-2010s). For context, the study as a whole: Using TCR repertoire profiling, the study followed T-cell immune reconstitution in a quantitative way in children after TCRalphabeta/CD19-depleted allogeneic hematopoietic cell transplantation.

On the study overall, not on this receptor specifically: The high TCRbeta diversity at day 60 in some patients was ascribed to recipient T cells and intrathymic progenitors that had survived conditioning. Hyperexpanded clone frequencies declined over subsequent months; after one year, T-cell counts and TCRbeta diversity were mostly attributed to newly produced T cells. About two months after transplant, the apparently early recovery of alphabetaT-cell counts reportedly depended on just several hundred clones that had expanded rapidly and came from non-depleted graft cells.

The sequencing used PBMCs, mostly from graft donor cells, collected 360 days after TCRalphabeta/CD19-depleted stem cell transplant. This receptor was identified in a male patient between 2 and 10 years old who had a stem cell transplant for acute lymphoblastic leukemia, so the T cells may come from the graft donor. The V gene is TRBV7-3 and the J gene is TRBJ2-3; TRBD1 matches 8 bases in the middle. This receptor has the CDR3 CASSYGQGGQYF. Read as DNA, the sequence is TGTGCCAGCAGCTACGGACAGGGTGGGCAGTATTTT.